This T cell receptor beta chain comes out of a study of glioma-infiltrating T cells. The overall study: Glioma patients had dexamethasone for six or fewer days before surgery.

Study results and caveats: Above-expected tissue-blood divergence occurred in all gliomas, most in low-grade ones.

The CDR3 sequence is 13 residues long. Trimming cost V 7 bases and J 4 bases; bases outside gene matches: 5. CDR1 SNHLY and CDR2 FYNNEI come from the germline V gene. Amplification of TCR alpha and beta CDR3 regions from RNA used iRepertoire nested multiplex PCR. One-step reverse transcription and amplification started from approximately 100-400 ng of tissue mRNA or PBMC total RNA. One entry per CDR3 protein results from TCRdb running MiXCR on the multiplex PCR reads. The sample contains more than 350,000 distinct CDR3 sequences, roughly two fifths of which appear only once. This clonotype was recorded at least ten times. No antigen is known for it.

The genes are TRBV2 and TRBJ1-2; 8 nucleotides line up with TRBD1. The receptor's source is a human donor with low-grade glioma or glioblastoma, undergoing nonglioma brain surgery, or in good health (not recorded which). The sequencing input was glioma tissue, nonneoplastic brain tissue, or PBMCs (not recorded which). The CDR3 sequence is CASKQGASYGYTF. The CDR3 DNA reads TGTGCCAGCAAGCAGGGGGCAAGCTATGGCTACACCTTC.